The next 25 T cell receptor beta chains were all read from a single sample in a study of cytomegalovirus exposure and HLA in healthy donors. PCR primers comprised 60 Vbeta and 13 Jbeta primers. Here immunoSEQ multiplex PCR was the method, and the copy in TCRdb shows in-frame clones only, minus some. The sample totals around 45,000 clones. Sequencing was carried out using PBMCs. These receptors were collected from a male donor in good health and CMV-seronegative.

The CDR3 nucleotides read TGTGCCACCAGCAGGCGAACCTGGGGACAGCTGAACTATGGCTACACCTTC. Protein product: CATSRRTWGQLNYGYTF. V is TRBV15 and J is TRBJ1-2, with 7 bases matching TRBD1. J was trimmed by 2 bases and V by 3 bases; bases with no gene match: 12. Germline V gene lookup returns CDR1 LNHNV and CDR2 YYDKDF (reference sequence). The CDR3 is made up of 17 amino acids.

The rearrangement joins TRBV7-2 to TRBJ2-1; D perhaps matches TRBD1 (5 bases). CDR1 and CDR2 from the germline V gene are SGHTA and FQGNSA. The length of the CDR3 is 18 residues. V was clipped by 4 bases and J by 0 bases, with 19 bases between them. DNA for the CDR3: TGTGCCAGCAGCTCCCCGGCAATGGGGCCAAGCTCCTACAATGAGCAGTTCTTC. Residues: CASSSPAMGPSSYNEQFF.

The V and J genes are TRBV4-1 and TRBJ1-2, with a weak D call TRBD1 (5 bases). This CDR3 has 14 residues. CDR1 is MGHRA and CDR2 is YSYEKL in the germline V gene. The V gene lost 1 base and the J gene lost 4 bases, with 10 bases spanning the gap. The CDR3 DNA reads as TGCGCCAGCAGCCAAGTCCTGGGGCTCTATGGCTACACCTTC. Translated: CASSQVLGLYGYTF.

CDR3 protein: CASNPEGGNYGYTF. The CDR3 DNA reads as TGTGCCAGCAACCCCGAGGGGGGGAACTATGGCTACACCTTC. The chain joins TRBV6-6 to TRBJ1-2, with D maybe TRBD1 (6 bases). Per the germline V gene, CDR1 is MNHNY and CDR2 is SVGAGI (reference sequence). The CDR3 length is 14 residues. V was cut by 7 bases and J by 2 bases, with 14 bases left in between.

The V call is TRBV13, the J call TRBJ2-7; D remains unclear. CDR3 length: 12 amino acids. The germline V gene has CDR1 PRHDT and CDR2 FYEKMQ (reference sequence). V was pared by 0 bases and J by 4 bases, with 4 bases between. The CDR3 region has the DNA TGTGCCAGCAGCTTAGGGGAGTACGAGCAGTACTTC. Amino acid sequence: CASSLGEYEQYF.

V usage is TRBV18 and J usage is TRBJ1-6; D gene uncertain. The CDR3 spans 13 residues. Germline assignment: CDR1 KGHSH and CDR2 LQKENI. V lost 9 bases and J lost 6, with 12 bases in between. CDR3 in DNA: TGTGCCAGAATATCTGGAGGTAATTCACCCCTCCACTTT. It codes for CARISGGNSPLHF.

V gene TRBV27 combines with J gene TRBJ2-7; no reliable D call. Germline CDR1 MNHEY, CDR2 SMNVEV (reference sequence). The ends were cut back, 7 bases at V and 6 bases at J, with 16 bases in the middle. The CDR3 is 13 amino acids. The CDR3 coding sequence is TGTGCCAGCATGAGGCAACCCTCTGGCGAGCAGTACTTC. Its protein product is CASMRQPSGEQYF.

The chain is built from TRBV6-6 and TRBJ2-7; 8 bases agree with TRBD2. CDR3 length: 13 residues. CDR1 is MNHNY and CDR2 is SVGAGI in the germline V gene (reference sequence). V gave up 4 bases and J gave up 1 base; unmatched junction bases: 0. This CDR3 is CASSSGGSYEQYF. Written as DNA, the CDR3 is TGTGCCAGCAGTTCGGGAGGGTCCTACGAGCAGTACTTC.

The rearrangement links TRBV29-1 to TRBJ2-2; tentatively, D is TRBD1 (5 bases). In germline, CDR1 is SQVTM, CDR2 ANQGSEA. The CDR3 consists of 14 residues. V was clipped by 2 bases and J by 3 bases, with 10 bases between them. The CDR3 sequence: CSVEKGVDTGELFF. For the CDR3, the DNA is TGCAGCGTTGAAAAAGGGGTGGACACCGGGGAGCTGTTTTTT.

The CDR3 is CASSMGLAGPYEQYF. CDR3 nucleotides: TGTGCCAGTAGTATGGGTCTAGCGGGGCCCTACGAGCAGTACTTC. The V and J genes are TRBV19 and TRBJ2-7; TRBD2 matches 9 bases. CDR3 size: 15 residues. V was pared by 3 bases and J by 2 bases, with 5 bases of the junction left unmatched. CDR1 is LNHDA, CDR2 SQIVND, per germline (reference sequence).

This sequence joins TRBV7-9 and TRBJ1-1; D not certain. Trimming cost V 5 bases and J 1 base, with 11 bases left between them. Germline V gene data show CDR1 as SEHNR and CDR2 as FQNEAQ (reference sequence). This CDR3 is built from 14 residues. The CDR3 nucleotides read TGTGCCAGCAGCCCCCTTACGGGGAACACTGAAGCTTTCTTT. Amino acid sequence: CASSPLTGNTEAFF. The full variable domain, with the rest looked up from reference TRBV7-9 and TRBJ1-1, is DTGVSQNPRHKITKRGQNVTFRCDPISEHNRLYWYRQTLGQGPEFLTYFQNEAQLEKSRLLSDRFSAERPKGSFSTLEIQRTEQGDSAMYLCASSPLTGNTEAFFGQGTRLTVV.

CDR3 DNA sequence: TGTGCCAGCAGCCAAGAGGGGACTAGCGGTTCCTACGAGCAGTACTTC. It is translated as CASSQEGTSGSYEQYF. The gene calls are TRBV7-6 and TRBJ2-7, with 11 nucleotides matching TRBD2. Germline CDR1 reads SGHVS; CDR2 reads FNYEAQ. The CDR3 contains 16 residues. Trimming took 5 bases from V and 1 from J; bases not matched to a gene: 7.

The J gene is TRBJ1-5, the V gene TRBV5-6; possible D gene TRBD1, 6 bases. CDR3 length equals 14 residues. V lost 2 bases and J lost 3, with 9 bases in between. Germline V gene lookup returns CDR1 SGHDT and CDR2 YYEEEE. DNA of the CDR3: TGTGCCAGCAGCTTTAGACAGGTCAATCAGCCCCAGCATTTT. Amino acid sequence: CASSFRQVNQPQHF.

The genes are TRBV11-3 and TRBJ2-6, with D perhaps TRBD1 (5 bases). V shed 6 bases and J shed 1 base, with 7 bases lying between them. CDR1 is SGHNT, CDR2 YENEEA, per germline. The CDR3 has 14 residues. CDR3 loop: CASSPGSGANVLTF. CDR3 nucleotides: TGTGCCAGCAGTCCAGGGTCTGGGGCCAACGTCCTGACTTTC.

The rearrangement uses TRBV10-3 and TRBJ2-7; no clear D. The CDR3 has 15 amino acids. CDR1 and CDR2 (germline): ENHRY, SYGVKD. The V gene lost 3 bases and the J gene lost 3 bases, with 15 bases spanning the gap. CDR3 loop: CAISDVPPEDYEQYF. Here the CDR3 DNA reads TGTGCCATCAGTGACGTCCCCCCTGAGGACTACGAGCAGTACTTC.

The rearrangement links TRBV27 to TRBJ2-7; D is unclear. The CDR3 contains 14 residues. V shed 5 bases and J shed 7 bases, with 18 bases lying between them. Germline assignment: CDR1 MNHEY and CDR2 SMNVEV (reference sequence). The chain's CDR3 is CASSPTRLLREQYF. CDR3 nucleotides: TGTGCCAGCAGTCCAACGCGGCTTCTAAGGGAGCAGTACTTC.

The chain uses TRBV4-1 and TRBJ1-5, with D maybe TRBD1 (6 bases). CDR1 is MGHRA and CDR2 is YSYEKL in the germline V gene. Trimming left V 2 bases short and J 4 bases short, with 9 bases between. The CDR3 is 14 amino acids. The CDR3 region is CASSQKTGNQPQHF. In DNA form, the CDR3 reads TGCGCCAGCAGCCAAAAAACAGGGAATCAGCCCCAGCATTTT.

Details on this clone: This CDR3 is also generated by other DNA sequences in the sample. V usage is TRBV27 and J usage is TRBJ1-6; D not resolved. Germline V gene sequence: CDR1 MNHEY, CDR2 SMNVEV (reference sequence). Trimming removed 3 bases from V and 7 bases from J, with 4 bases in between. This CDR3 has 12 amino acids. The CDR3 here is CASSFRNSPLHF. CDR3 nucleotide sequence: TGTGCCAGCAGTTTTAGAAATTCACCCCTCCACTTT.

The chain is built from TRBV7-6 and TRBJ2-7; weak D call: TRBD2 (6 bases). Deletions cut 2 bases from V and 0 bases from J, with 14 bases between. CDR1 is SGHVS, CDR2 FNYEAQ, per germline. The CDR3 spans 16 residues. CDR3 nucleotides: TGTGCCAGCAGCTTATGGGACTCAAACAGCTCCTACGAGCAGTACTTC. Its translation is CASSLWDSNSSYEQYF.

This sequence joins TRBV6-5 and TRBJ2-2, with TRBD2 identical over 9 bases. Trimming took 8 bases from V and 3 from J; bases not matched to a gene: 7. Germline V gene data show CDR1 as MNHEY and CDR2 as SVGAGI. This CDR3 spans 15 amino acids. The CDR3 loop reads CASFKTSGYTGELFF. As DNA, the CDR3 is TGTGCCAGCTTCAAGACTAGCGGATACACCGGGGAGCTGTTTTTT.

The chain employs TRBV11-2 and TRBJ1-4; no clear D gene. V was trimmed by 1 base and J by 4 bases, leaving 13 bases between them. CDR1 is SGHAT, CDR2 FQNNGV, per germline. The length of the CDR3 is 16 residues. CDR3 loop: CASSLGQFTLNEKLFF. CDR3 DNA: TGTGCCAGCAGCTTAGGGCAGTTCACGCTTAATGAAAAACTGTTTTTT.

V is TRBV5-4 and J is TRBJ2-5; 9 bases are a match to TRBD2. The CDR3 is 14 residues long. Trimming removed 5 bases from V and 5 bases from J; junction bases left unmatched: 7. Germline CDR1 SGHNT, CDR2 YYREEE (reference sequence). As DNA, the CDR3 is TGTGCCAGCAGGAAAAGCGGGGGGAGGGAGACCCAGTACTTC. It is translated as CASRKSGGRETQYF.

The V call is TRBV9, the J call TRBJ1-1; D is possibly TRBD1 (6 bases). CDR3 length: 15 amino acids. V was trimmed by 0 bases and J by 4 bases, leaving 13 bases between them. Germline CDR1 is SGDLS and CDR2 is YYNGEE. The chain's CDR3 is CASSVAGRGGTEAFF. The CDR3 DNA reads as TGTGCCAGCAGCGTAGCTGGCAGGGGCGGCACTGAAGCTTTCTTT.

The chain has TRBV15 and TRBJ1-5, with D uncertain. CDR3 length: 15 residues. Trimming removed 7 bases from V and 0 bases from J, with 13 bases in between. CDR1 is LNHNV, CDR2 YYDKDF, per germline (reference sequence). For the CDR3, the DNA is TGTGCCACCACGTTTTTGTCCTTTAGCAATCAGCCCCAGCATTTT. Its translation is CATTFLSFSNQPQHF.

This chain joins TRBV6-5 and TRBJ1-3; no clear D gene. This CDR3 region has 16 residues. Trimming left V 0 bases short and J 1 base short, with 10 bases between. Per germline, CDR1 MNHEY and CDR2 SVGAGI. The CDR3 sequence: CASSYSHRTSGNTIYF. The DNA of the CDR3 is TGTGCCAGCAGTTACTCCCACAGAACTTCTGGAAACACCATATATTTT.